The 10 T cell receptor beta chains given below trace back to one sample, sequenced in a study of CD8 T cells in Susac syndrome. Reverse transcription used roughly 0.45 to 1 ug RNA and random hexamers. TCRdb recomputed calls from the immunoSEQ multiplex PCR reads with MiXCR, one row per CDR3 protein. The sample lists some 210,000 distinct CDR3 sequences; about 94% were seen once. The sequenced sample was CD4+ T cells from PBMCs. All receptors derive from a human donor with Susac syndrome.

The chain joins TRBV5-4 to TRBJ1-6; D is undetermined. CDR1 is SGHNT and CDR2 is YYREEE in the germline V gene (reference sequence). This CDR3 has 14 amino acids. V was cut by 0 bases and J by 7 bases, with 8 bases left in between. Here the CDR3 DNA reads TGTGCCAGCAGCTTGGCGTCAGTAAATTCACCCCTCCACTTT. Amino acid sequence: CASSLASVNSPLHF.

The chain carries TRBV3-1 and TRBJ1-1; 7 nucleotides agree with TRBD1. This CDR3 contains 12 residues. Trimming at V came to 8 bases and at J to 5 bases, leaving 5 bases not matched to a gene. Germline assignment: CDR1 LGHDT and CDR2 YNNKEL (reference sequence). CDR3 protein: CASLATGTEAFF. The CDR3 region has the DNA TGTGCCAGCCTAGCGACAGGGACTGAAGCTTTCTTT.

The V call is TRBV30, the J call TRBJ1-2; D is perhaps TRBD1 (5 bases). Trimming pared 2 bases from V and 7 bases from J, leaving 11 bases between. CDR1 and CDR2 (germline): GTSNPN, SVGIG (reference sequence). The CDR3 totals 12 residues. CDR3 sequence: CAWSKGAGGYTF. CDR3 nucleotides: TGTGCCTGGAGTAAAGGGGCCGGTGGCTACACCTTC.

The sample holds one count of this clonotype. The J gene is TRBJ1-1, the V gene TRBV12-3 or TRBV12-4, with 8 positions matching TRBD1. The CDR3 spans 16 residues. Trimming cost V 5 bases and J 1 base; bases outside gene matches: 9. CDR3 sequence (DNA): TGTGCCAGCAGTCCGAGGACAGGGCCATCGAACACTGAAGCTTTCTTT. Its protein product is CASSPRTGPSNTEAFF.

DNA for the CDR3: TGCAGCGCGATTGGAGGGGCCACTAATGAAAAACTGTTTTTT. It encodes CSAIGGATNEKLFF. V usage is TRBV29-1 and J usage is TRBJ1-4, with TRBD1 as a possible D gene (5 bases). V gave up 7 bases and J gave up 2 bases, with 14 bases separating them. CDR1 SQVTM and CDR2 ANQGSEA come from the germline V gene. The CDR3 has 14 residues.

The chain recombines TRBV30 with TRBJ1-2; possible D gene TRBD1, 5 bases. Germline V gives CDR1 GTSNPN, CDR2 SVGIG (reference sequence). Between the trimmed V and J ends, which lost 0 bases and 2 bases, there was a span of 10 bases. The CDR3 runs to 14 residues. The CDR3 DNA sequence: TGTGCCTGGAGTGTACTTCGGGACAACTATGGCTACACCTTC. The encoded protein is CAWSVLRDNYGYTF.

The CDR3 sequence is CAWNQGAGQYF. In DNA form, the CDR3 reads TGTGCCTGGAATCAGGGGGCCGGGCAGTATTTT. The chain uses TRBV30 and TRBJ2-3; 8 bases are a match to TRBD1. V was clipped by 4 bases and J by 11 bases; unmatched bases: 5. From germline, CDR1 is GTSNPN and CDR2 SVGIG (reference sequence). CDR3 length: 11 amino acids. Combining the CDR3 with reference TRBV30 and TRBJ2-3 gives the whole variable domain SQTIHQWPATLVQPVGSPLSLECTVEGTSNPNLYWYRQAAGRGLQLLFYSVGIGQISSEVPQNLSASRPQDRQFILSSKKLLLSDSGFYLCAWNQGAGQYFGPGTRLTVL.

V is TRBV12-5 and J is TRBJ2-3; 8 nucleotides match TRBD1. Germline V gene lookup returns CDR1 LGHNT and CDR2 FRNRAP. Germline trimming cut 6 bases from V and 3 bases from J; bases unmatched to any gene: 5. This CDR3 has 14 residues. CDR3 protein: CASGLTGVTDTQYF. The CDR3 DNA reads as TGTGCTAGTGGATTGACAGGGGTGACAGATACGCAGTATTTT. The variable domain in full, completed from reference TRBV12-5 and TRBJ2-3, reads DARVTQTPRHKVTEMGQEVTMRCQPILGHNTVFWYRQTMMQGLELLAYFRNRAPLDDSGMPKDRFSAEMPDATLATLKIQPSEPRDSAVYFCASGLTGVTDTQYFGPGTRLTVL.

The rearrangement links TRBV12-3 or TRBV12-4 to TRBJ1-1; D perhaps matches TRBD1 (6 bases). The CDR3 has 11 amino acids. The V end was cut by 6 bases, the J end by 7 bases, with 9 bases between. CDR3 sequence reads: CASRVTGEAFF. The CDR3, as DNA: TGTGCCAGCAGGGTGACAGGTGAAGCTTTCTTT.

The V gene is TRBV12-3 or TRBV12-4, the J gene TRBJ2-3; 8 bases match TRBD1. V lost 7 bases to trimming and J lost 8 bases; unmatched junction nucleotides: 5. The CDR3 contains 12 residues. The CDR3 coding sequence is TGTGCCAGCAATGACAGGGGCGGTACGCAGTATTTT. Translating it yields CASNDRGGTQYF.